This TCR beta chain comes out of a study of blood T cell repertoires in COVID-19. On the study more broadly: Samples came from the United States, Italy and Spain, spanning acute and convalescent COVID-19. T cells, B-cell-depleted T cells, or PBMCs provided the cDNA or gDNA that served as material.

Trimming cost V 0 bases and J 5 bases, with 10 bases left between them. The CDR3 loop spans 15 amino acids. Germline V gene sequence: CDR1 MGHRA, CDR2 YSYEKL. Under the authors' procedure: Scientists estimated how many nucleated cells there were by amplifying reference gene primers. The data were produced by immunoSEQ multiplex PCR, yet TCRdb's version contains in-frame clones alone and is incomplete. V and J calls and clone size are copied from that table; D and trimming were computed from the DNA. The table has about 150,000 clones, 70% to 85% seen once. The sample consisted of peripheral blood. This rearrangement joins TRBV4-1 to TRBJ2-2; maybe TRBD2 (6 bases). This TCR came from a woman in her fifties or sixties with acute or convalescent COVID-19. DNA for the CDR3: TGCGCCAGCAGCCAAGAGGTCAGCGGGACCGGGGAGCTGTTTTTT. It encodes CASSQEVSGTGELFF.